This section outlines one T cell receptor beta chain sequence together with its context. Authors' data handling: Scientists estimated how many nucleated cells there were by amplifying reference gene primers. TCRdb's table, derived via immunoSEQ multiplex PCR, lists solely in-frame clones and lacks some. V and J calls and clone size are those listed in that table; D and trimming were worked out from the DNA. In the table there are roughly 100,000 clones, over 75% of which are singletons. Germline V gene sequence: CDR1 KGHSH, CDR2 LQKENI. With 6 bases clipped from V and 7 bases from J, the junction kept 12 bases outside the gene matches. The CDR3 covers 16 residues. The data are from a study of blood T cell repertoires in COVID-19. Overall study context: The United States, Italy and Spain provided the acute and convalescent COVID-19 samples. PBMCs, B-cell-depleted T cells, or T cells were the source of the cDNA or gDNA that made up the material.

The rearrangement joins TRBV18 to TRBJ1-4; 9 bases agree with TRBD1. This TCR was sampled from a human donor in a cohort sampled during active COVID-19. The sample consisted of peripheral blood. The CDR3 reads CASSRNTGGATEKLFF. CDR3 nucleotide sequence: TGTGCCAGCTCGCGTAACACAGGGGGCGCGACTGAAAAACTGTTTTTT.